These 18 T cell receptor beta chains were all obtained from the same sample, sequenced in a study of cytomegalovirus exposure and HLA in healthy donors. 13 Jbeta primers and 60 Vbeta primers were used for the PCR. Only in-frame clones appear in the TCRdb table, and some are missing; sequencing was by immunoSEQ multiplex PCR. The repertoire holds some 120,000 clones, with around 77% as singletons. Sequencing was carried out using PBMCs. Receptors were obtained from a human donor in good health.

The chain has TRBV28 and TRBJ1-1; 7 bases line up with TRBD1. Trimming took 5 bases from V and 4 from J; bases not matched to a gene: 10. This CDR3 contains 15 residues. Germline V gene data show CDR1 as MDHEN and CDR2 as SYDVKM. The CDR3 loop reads CASSPPPQGSTEAFF. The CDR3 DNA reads TGTGCCAGCAGTCCGCCACCACAGGGGAGCACTGAAGCTTTCTTT.

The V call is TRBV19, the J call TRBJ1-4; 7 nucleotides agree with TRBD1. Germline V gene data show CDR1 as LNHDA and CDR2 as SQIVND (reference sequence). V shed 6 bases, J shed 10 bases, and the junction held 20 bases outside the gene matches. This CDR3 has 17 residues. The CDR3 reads CASSTGQATPGMGKLFF. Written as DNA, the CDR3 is TGTGCCAGTAGCACCGGACAGGCCACCCCCGGCATGGGAAAACTGTTTTTT.

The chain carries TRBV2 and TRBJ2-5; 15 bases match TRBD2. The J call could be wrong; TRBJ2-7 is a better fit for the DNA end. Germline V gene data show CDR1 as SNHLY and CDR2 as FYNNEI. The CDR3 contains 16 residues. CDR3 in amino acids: CASTGTSGRSPYEQYF. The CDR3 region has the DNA TGTGCCAGCACTGGGACTAGCGGGAGGTCCCCCTACGAGCAGTACTTC.

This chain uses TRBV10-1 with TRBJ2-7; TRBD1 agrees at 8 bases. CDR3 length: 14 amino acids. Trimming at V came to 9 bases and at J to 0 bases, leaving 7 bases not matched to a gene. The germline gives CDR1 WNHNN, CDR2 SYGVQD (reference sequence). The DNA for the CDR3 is TGCGCCAGGCCCGGGACAGGCCTCTCCTACGAGCAGTACTTC. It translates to CARPGTGLSYEQYF.

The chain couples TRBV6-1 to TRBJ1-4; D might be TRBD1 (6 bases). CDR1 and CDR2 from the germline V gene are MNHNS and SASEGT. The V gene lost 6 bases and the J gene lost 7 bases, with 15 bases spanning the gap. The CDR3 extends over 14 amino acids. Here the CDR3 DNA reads TGTGCCAGCAGCTCAGGGGCGGACGGTGAAAAACTGTTTTTT. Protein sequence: CASSSGADGEKLFF.

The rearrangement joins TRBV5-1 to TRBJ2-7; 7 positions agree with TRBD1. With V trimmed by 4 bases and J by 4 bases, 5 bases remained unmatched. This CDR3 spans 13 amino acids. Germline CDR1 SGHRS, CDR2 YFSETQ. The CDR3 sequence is CASSPTQGYEQYF. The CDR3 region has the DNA TGCGCCAGCAGCCCAACACAGGGGTACGAGCAGTACTTC. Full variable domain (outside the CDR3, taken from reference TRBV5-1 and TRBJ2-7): KAGVTQTPRYLIKTRGQQVTLSCSPISGHRSVSWYQQTPGQGLQFLFEYFSETQRNKGNFPGRFSGRQFSNSRSEMNVSTLELGDSALYLCASSPTQGYEQYFGPGTRLTVT.

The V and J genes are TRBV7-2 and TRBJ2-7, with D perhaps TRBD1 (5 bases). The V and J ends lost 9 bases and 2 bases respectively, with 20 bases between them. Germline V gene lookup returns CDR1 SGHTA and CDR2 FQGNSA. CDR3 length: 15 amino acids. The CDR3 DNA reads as TGTGCCAGTCAGGGTAAACTGGGTTCTCCCTACGAGCAGTACTTC. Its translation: CASQGKLGSPYEQYF.

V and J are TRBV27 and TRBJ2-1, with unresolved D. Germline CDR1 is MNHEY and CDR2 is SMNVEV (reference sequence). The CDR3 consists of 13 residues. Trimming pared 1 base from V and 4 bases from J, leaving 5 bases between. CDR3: CASSLFGYNEQFF. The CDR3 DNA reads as TGTGCCAGCAGTTTATTCGGGTACAATGAGCAGTTCTTC.

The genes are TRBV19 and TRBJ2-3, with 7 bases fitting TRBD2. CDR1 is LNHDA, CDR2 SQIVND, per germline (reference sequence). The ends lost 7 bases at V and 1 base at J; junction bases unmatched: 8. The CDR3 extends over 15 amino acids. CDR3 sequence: CASNFAGAGTDTQYF. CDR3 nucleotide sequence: TGTGCCAGTAATTTCGCGGGAGCGGGCACAGATACGCAGTATTTT.

DNA of the CDR3: TGCGCCAGCAGTTCCGGGACAGGGGTTTTTGAGCAGTACTTC. Its translation: CASSSGTGVFEQYF. The chain uses TRBV5-1 and TRBJ2-7; TRBD1 matches at 10 bases. CDR3 length: 14 amino acids. Germline V gene sequence: CDR1 SGHRS, CDR2 YFSETQ. The J segment lost 7 bases and the V segment lost 5 bases, leaving 9 bases of the junction unmatched.

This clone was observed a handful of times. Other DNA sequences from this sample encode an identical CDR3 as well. CDR3 amino acids: CASSPPRGYEQYF. The CDR3, as DNA: TGTGCCAGCAGTCCCCCCCGGGGTTACGAGCAGTACTTC. The chain uses TRBV7-9 and TRBJ2-7, with D possibly being TRBD2 (5 bases). The length of the CDR3 is 13 residues. The V gene lost 6 bases and the J gene lost 4 bases, with 13 bases spanning the gap. Per germline, CDR1 SEHNR and CDR2 FQNEAQ (reference sequence).

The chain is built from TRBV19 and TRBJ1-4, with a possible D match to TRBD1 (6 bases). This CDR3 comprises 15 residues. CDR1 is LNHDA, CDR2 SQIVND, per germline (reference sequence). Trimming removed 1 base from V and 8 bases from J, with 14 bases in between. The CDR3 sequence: CASSIGDKRGEKLFF. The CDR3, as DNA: TGTGCCAGTAGTATAGGGGACAAAAGAGGGGAAAAACTGTTTTTT.

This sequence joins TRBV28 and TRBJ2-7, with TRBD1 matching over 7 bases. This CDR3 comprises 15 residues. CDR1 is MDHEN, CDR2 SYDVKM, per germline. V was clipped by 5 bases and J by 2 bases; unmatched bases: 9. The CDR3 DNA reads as TGTGCCAGCAGTCTACCACGGACAGGAACCTACGAGCAGTACTTC. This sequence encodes CASSLPRTGTYEQYF.

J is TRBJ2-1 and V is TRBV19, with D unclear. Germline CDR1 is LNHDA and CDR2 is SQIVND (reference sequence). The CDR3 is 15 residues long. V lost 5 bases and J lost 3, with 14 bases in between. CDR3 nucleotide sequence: TGTGCCAGTAGTTCCCGCGGTGCCCTCTACAATGAGCAGTTCTTC. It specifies CASSSRGALYNEQFF.

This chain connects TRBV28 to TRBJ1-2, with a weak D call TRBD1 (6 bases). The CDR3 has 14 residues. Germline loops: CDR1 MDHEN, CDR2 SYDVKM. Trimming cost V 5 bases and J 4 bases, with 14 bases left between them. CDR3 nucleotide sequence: TGTGCCAGCAGTCAACGACAGGACGGCTATGGCTACACCTTC. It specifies CASSQRQDGYGYTF.

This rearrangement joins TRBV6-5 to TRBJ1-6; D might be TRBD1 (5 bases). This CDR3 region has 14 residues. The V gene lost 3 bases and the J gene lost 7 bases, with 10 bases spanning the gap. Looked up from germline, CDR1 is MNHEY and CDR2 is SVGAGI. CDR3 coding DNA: TGTGCCAGCAGTTATTCACAGGACAATTCACCCCTCCACTTT. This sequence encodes CASSYSQDNSPLHF.

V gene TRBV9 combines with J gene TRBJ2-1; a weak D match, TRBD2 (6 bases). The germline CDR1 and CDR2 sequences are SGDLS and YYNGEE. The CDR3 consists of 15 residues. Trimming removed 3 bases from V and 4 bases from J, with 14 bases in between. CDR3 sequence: CASSGPGRVYNEQFF. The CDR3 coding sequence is TGTGCCAGCAGCGGCCCCGGGAGAGTTTACAATGAGCAGTTCTTC.

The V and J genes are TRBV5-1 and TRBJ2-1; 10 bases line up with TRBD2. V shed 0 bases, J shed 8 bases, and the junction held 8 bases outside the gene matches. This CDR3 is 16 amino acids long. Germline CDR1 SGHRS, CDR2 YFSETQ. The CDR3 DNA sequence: TGCGCCAGCAGCTTGGAAGCCAGCGGGAGGGTGGATGAGCAGTTCTTC. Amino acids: CASSLEASGRVDEQFF.